These 11 T cell receptor beta chains share one sample of origin, sequenced in a study of blood T cell repertoires in COVID-19. Sequenced by immunoSEQ multiplex PCR; TCRdb stores in-frame clones only, minus some. Altogether about 120,000 clones are present, roughly three quarters being singletons, with the ten largest covering 4%. Sample: peripheral blood. The receptors stem from a woman over 75 with acute or convalescent COVID-19.

The V gene is TRBV2, the J gene TRBJ2-5; the D gene is possibly TRBD1 (5 bases). Trimming took off 5 bases at V and 4 bases at J, with 14 bases between the two ends. The germline V gene has CDR1 SNHLY and CDR2 FYNNEI. The CDR3 is 14 amino acids. The CDR3 sequence: CASSYYPGLETQYF. The CDR3 coding sequence is TGTGCCAGCAGTTACTATCCAGGGTTAGAGACCCAGTACTTC.

The gene calls are TRBV5-4 and TRBJ1-6; 8 positions match TRBD1. This CDR3 has 18 amino acids. Looked up from germline, CDR1 is SGHNT and CDR2 is YYREEE (reference sequence). V lost 4 bases, J lost 0 bases, and 9 bases stayed unmatched. DNA of the CDR3: TGTGCCAGCAGCCAACAGACAGGGGCCAGCTCCTATAATTCACCCCTCCACTTT. Its protein product is CASSQQTGASSYNSPLHF.

This chain links TRBV6-1 with TRBJ1-4; D may be TRBD1 (5 bases). Trimming stripped 2 bases from V and 3 bases from J, with 16 bases between. CDR1 and CDR2 (germline): MNHNS, SASEGT. The CDR3 consists of 17 residues. The CDR3 DNA follows: TGTGCCAGCAGTGAACCCCCCCCCGGGACTTCTAATGAAAAACTGTTTTTT. Translating gives CASSEPPPGTSNEKLFF.

The chain employs TRBV27 and TRBJ2-1; D gene uncertain. Germline CDR1 reads MNHEY; CDR2 reads SMNVEV (reference sequence). The ends were cut back, 3 bases at V and 6 bases at J, with 12 bases in the middle. The CDR3 extends over 14 amino acids. Here the CDR3 reads CASSFELHSNEQFF. The CDR3 DNA follows: TGTGCCAGCAGTTTCGAACTTCATTCCAATGAGCAGTTCTTC.

This clone was observed a single time. The V gene is TRBV4-3, the J gene TRBJ1-4; TRBD1 matches 8 bases. The CDR3 spans 16 residues. Germline V gene data show CDR1 as LGHNA and CDR2 as YSLEER. V lost 1 base and J lost 8; bases outside the gene matches: 9. The CDR3 is CASSQGQGTGTEKLFF. In DNA form, the CDR3 reads TGCGCCAGCAGCCAAGGGCAGGGGACAGGAACCGAAAAACTGTTTTTT.

This sequence joins TRBV6-5 and TRBJ2-7, with D tentatively TRBD1 (5 bases). Germline-derived CDR1 and CDR2 are MNHEY and SVGAGI. V was trimmed by 8 bases and J by 6 bases, leaving 14 bases between them. The CDR3 contains 12 residues. The CDR3 reads CASEKQRGEQYF. The CDR3 bases are TGTGCCAGCGAAAAACAAAGGGGCGAGCAGTACTTC.

The V and J genes are TRBV5-1 and TRBJ2-3; TRBD2 matches 9 bases. The V and J ends lost 4 bases and 4 bases, in that order; junction bases with no gene match: 13. The germline gives CDR1 SGHRS, CDR2 YFSETQ. The CDR3 consists of 17 residues. The chain's CDR3 is CASSSRVVAGEADTQYF. In DNA form, the CDR3 reads TGCGCCAGCAGCAGCCGGGTGGTAGCGGGAGAGGCAGATACGCAGTATTTT. The full variable domain, its missing parts supplied by reference TRBV5-1 and TRBJ2-3, is KAGVTQTPRYLIKTRGQQVTLSCSPISGHRSVSWYQQTPGQGLQFLFEYFSETQRNKGNFPGRFSGRQFSNSRSEMNVSTLELGDSALYLCASSSRVVAGEADTQYFGPGTRLTVL.

The gene calls are TRBV20-1 and TRBJ1-5; D remains ambiguous. This CDR3 spans 13 amino acids. Germline CDR1 reads DFQATT; CDR2 reads SNEGSKA (reference sequence). Trimming cost V 3 bases and J 4 bases, with 10 bases left between them. CDR3 coding DNA: TGCAGTGCTAGTGATACGGGTAATCAGCCCCAGCATTTT. This sequence encodes CSASDTGNQPQHF.

V and J are TRBV6-5 and TRBJ2-2, with 7 bases lining up with TRBD1. Germline loops: CDR1 MNHEY, CDR2 SVGAGI. The CDR3 covers 15 residues. The J segment lost 4 bases and the V segment lost 6 bases, leaving 8 bases of the junction unmatched. The CDR3 nucleotides are TGTGCCAGCAGGTCTACAGGGGACCCCACCGGGGAGCTGTTTTTT. Translation: CASRSTGDPTGELFF.

The chain joins TRBV5-1 to TRBJ2-3; maybe TRBD2 (5 bases). Germline assignment: CDR1 SGHRS and CDR2 YFSETQ. With 1 base removed from V and 7 bases from J, the gap between germline ends came to 13 bases. There are 14 residues in the CDR3. CDR3 nucleotides: TGCGCCAGCAGCTTGCAGTCGGACTCCAATACGCAGTATTTT. Protein product: CASSLQSDSNTQYF.

The chain is built from TRBV30 and TRBJ2-7; no firm D call. Germline CDR1 and CDR2: GTSNPN and SVGIG (reference sequence). V was shortened by 0 bases and J by 4 bases, with 10 bases between the two germline ends. The CDR3 covers 13 residues. CDR3 sequence reads: CAWSVGLGYEQYF. The DNA for the CDR3 is TGTGCCTGGAGTGTTGGCCTAGGATACGAGCAGTACTTC.